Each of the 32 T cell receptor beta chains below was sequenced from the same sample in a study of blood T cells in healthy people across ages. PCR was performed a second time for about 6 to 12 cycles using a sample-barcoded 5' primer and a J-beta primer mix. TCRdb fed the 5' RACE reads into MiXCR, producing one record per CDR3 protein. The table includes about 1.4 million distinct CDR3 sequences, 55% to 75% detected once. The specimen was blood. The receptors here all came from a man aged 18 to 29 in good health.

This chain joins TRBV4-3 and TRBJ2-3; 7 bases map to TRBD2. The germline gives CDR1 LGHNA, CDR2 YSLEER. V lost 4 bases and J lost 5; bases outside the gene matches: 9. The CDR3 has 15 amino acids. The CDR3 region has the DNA TGCGCCAGCAGCCTCCAGCGGGGTCCGGGAGATACGCAGTATTTT. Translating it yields CASSLQRGPGDTQYF.

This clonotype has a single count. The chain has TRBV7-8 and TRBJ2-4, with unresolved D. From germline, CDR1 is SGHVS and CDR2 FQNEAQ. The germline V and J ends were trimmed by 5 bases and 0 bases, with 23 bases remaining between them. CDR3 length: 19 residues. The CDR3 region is CASSNSRADYSLAKNIQYF. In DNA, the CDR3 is TGTGCCAGCAGCAATTCCCGGGCCGATTACTCCCTAGCCAAAAACATTCAGTACTTC.

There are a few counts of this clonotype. CDR3 nucleotide sequence: TGTGCCAGCAGCTTCGTTGGCGCGCGAACAGGGTCCTACGAGCAGTACTTC. Its translation is CASSFVGARTGSYEQYF. The rearrangement joins TRBV11-1 to TRBJ2-7; D possibly corresponds to TRBD1 (6 bases). Trimming cost V 3 bases and J 1 base, with 19 bases left between them. The CDR3 has 17 residues. From germline, CDR1 is SGHAT and CDR2 FQDESV (reference sequence).

CDR3 sequence reads: CATSDLQSGDGYTF. CDR3 DNA: TGTGCCACCAGTGATTTGCAATCTGGGGACGGCTACACCTTC. The rearrangement links TRBV24-1 to TRBJ1-2, with D possibly TRBD1 on 5 matching bases. Germline lookup yields CDR1 KGHDR and CDR2 SFDVKD. The V end lost 0 bases, the J end lost 8 bases, and 12 bases lay between the germline ends. The CDR3 consists of 14 residues.

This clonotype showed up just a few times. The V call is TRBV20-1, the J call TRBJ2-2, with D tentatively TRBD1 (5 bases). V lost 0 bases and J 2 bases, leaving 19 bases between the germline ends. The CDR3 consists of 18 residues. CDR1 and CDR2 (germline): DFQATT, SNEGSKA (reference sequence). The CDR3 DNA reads TGCAGTGCTAGAGATTCAAGGGGCAGGGCCATTAACACCGGGGAGCTGTTTTTT. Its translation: CSARDSRGRAINTGELFF.

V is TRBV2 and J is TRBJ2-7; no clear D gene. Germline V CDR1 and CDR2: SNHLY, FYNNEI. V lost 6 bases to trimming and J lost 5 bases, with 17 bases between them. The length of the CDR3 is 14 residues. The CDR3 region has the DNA TGTGCCAGCAGGCTGGGAATGGCCACCAACGAGCAGTACTTC. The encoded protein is CASRLGMATNEQYF.

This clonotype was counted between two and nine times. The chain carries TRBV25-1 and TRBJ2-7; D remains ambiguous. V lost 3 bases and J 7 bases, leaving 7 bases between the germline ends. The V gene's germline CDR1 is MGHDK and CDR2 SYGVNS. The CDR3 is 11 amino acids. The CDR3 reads CASSERWEQYF. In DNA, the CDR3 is TGTGCCAGCAGTGAGCGGTGGGAGCAGTACTTC.

CDR3 DNA sequence: TGTGCCAGCAGCGTAGTGCCGAGCGCCGAGCAGTACTTC. Protein sequence: CASSVVPSAEQYF. The rearrangement links TRBV9 to TRBJ2-7; D unresolved. V gave up 0 bases and J gave up 6 bases, with 10 bases separating them. CDR1 is SGDLS and CDR2 is YYNGEE in the germline V gene. This CDR3 region has 13 residues.

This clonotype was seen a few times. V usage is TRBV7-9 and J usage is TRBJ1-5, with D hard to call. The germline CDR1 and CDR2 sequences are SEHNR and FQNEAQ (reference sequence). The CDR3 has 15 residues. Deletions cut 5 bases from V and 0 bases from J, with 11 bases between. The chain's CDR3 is CASSPDTNSNQPQHF. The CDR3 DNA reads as TGTGCCAGCAGCCCTGACACAAATAGCAATCAGCCCCAGCATTTT.

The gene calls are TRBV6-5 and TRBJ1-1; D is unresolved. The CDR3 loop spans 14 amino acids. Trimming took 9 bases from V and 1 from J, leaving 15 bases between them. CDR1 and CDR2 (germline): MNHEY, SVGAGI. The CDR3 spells CASNLRTGNTEAFF. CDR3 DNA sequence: TGTGCCAGTAACCTGAGGACGGGGAACACTGAAGCTTTCTTT.

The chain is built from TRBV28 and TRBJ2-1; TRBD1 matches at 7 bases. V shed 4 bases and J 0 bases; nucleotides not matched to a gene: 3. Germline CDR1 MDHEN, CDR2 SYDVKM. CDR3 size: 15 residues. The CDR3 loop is CASSSTGRSYNEQFF. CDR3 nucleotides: TGTGCCAGCAGTTCGACAGGGCGCTCCTACAATGAGCAGTTCTTC.

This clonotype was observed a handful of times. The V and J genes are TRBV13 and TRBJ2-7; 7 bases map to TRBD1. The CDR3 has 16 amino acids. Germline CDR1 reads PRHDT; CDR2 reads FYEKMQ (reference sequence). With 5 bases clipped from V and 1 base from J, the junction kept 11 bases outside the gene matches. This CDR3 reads CASSGHTGTASYEQYF. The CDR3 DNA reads TGTGCCAGCAGCGGACATACCGGGACAGCTTCCTACGAGCAGTACTTC.

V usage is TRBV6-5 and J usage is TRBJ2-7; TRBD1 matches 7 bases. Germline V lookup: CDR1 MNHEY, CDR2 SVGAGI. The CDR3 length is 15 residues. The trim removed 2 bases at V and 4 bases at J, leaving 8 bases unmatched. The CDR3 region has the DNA TGTGCCAGCAGTTACCGACAGGGACGGCTGTACGAGCAGTACTTC. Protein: CASSYRQGRLYEQYF.

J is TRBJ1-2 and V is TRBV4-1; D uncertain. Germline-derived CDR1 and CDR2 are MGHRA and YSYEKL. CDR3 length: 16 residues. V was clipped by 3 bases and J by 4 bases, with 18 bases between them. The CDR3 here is CASSHSVGVGLYGYTF. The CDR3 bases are TGCGCCAGCAGCCACTCGGTGGGTGTGGGCCTCTATGGCTACACCTTC.

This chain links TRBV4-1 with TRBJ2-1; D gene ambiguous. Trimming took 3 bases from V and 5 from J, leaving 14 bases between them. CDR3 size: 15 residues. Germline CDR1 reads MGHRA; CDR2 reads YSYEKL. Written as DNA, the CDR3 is TGCGCCAGCAGCCACCTAAGTGGCCTACACAATGAGCAGTTCTTC. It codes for CASSHLSGLHNEQFF.

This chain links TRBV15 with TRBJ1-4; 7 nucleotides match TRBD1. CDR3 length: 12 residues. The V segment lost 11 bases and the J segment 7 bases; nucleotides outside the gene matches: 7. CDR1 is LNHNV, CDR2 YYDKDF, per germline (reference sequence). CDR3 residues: CAFRGSGEKLFF. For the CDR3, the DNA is TGTGCCTTCAGGGGGTCCGGTGAAAAACTGTTTTTT.

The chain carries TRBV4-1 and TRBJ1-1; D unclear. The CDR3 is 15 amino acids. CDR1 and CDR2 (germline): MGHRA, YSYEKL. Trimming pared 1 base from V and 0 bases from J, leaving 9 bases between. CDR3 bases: TGCGCCAGCAGCCAAGTGAGCCCTCTGAACACTGAAGCTTTCTTT. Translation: CASSQVSPLNTEAFF.

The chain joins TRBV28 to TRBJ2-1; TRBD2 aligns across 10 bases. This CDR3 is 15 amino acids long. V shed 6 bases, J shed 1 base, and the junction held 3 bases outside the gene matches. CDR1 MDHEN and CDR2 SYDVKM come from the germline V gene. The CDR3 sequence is CASRGAGGSYNEQFF. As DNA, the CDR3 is TGTGCCAGCAGGGGAGCGGGGGGGTCCTACAATGAGCAGTTCTTC.

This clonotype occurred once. CDR3 sequence: CASKIPTGGGGDTQYF. As DNA, the CDR3 is TGTGCCAGCAAAATTCCGACCGGGGGCGGCGGAGATACGCAGTATTTT. The chain combines TRBV2 with TRBJ2-3; D may match TRBD1 or TRBD2 (6 bases each). The CDR3 is made up of 16 amino acids. Deletions cut 7 bases from V and 5 bases from J, with 22 bases between. Germline CDR1 and CDR2: SNHLY and FYNNEI.

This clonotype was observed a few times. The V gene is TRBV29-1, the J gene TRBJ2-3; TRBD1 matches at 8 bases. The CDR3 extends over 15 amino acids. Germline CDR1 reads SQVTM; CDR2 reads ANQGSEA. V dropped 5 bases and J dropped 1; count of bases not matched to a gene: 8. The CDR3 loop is CSVYYDRGRTDTQYF. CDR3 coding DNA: TGCAGCGTTTATTACGACAGGGGCCGCACAGATACGCAGTATTTT.

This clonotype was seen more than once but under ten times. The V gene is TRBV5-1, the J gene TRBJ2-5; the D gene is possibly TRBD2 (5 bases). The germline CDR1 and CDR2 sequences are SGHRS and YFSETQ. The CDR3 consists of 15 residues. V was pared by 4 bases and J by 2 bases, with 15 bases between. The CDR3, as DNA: TGCGCCAGCAGCCCTACCCCGGGATCGCAAGAGACCCAGTACTTC. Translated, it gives CASSPTPGSQETQYF.

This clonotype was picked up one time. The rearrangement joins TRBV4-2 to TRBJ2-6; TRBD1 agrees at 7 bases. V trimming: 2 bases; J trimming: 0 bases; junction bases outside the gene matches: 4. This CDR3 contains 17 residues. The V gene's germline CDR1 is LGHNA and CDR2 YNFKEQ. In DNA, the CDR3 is TGTGCCAGCAGCCAAATGTACAGGGGCTCTGGGGCCAACGTCCTGACTTTC. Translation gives CASSQMYRGSGANVLTF.

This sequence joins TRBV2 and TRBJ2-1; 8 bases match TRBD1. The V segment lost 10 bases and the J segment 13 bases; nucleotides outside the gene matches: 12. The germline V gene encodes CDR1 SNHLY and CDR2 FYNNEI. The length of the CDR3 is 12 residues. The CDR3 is CATTGDRETQFF. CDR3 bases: TGTGCCACGACAGGGGACCGGGAGACCCAGTTCTTC. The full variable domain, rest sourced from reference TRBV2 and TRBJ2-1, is EPEVTQTPSHQVTQMGQEVILRCVPISNHLYFYWYRQILGQKVEFLVSFYNNEISEKSEIFDDQFSVERPDGSNFTLKIRSTKLEDSAMYFCATTGDRETQFFGPGTRLTVL.

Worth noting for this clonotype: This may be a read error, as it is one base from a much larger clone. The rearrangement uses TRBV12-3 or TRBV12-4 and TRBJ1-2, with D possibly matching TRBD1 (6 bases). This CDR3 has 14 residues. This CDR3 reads CAGSLRRGFHGYTF. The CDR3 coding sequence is TGTGCCGGCAGTCTCCGGAGGGGGTTTCATGGCTACACCTTC.

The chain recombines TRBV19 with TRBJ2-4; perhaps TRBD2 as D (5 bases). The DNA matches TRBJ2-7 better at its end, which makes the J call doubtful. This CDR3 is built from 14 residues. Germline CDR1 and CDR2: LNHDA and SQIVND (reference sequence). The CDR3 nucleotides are TGTGCCAGTAGTATAGCGGGAACGGCCTACGAGCAGTACTTC. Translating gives CASSIAGTAYEQYF.

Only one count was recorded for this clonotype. The CDR3 bases are TGTGCCAGCAGCCCACGGGACAGGGTGGTTATGGAATCTGACGAGCAGTACTTC. Protein product: CASSPRDRVVMESDEQYF. The chain couples TRBV7-2 to TRBJ2-7, with 9 bases that match TRBD1. CDR3 length equals 18 residues. J was trimmed by 5 bases and V by 5 bases; bases with no gene match: 19. Germline CDR1 is SGHTA and CDR2 is FQGNSA.

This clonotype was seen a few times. The CDR3 reads CASNRWMSSEAFF. CDR3 DNA: TGTGCCAGCAACCGCTGGATGAGTAGTGAAGCTTTCTTT. The rearrangement uses TRBV12-3 or TRBV12-4 and TRBJ1-1, with D uncertain. CDR3 size: 13 residues. V lost 7 bases and J lost 7, with 16 bases in between.

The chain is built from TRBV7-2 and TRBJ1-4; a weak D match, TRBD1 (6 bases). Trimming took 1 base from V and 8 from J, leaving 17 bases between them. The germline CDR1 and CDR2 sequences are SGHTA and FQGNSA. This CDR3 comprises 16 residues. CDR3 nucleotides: TGTGCCAGCAGCTTAGATGGGGCCAGGGGAGGGGAAAAACTGTTTTTT. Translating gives CASSLDGARGGEKLFF.

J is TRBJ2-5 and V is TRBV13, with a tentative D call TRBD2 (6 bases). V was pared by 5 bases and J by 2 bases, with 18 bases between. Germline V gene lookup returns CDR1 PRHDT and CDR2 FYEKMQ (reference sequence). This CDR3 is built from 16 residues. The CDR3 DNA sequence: TGTGCCAGCAGCCTCAGGCAGGGACTGGTACAAGAGACCCAGTACTTC. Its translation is CASSLRQGLVQETQYF.

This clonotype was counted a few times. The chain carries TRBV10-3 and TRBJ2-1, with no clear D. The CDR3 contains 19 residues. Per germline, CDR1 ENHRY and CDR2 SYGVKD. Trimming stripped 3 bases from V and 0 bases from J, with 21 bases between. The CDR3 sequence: CAISDHPLLDGSSYNEQFF. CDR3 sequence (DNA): TGTGCCATCAGTGACCATCCCCTACTTGACGGAAGCTCCTACAATGAGCAGTTCTTC.

CDR3 protein: CASSSHRGLLGYEQFF. The CDR3 nucleotides are TGTGCCAGCAGTTCCCACAGGGGGCTCCTCGGGTATGAGCAGTTCTTC. The chain combines TRBV27 with TRBJ2-1, with 9 bases that match TRBD1. J was trimmed by 8 bases and V by 4 bases; bases with no gene match: 12. The CDR3 sequence is 16 residues long. Germline values: CDR1 MNHEY, CDR2 SMNVEV (reference sequence).

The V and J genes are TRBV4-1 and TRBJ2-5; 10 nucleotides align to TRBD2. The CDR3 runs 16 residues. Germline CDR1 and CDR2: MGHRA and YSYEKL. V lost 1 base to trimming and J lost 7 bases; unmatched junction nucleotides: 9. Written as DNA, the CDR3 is TGCGCCAGCAGCCAAGGGTCCGCTAGCGGGGGAGGGACCCAGTACTTC. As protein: CASSQGSASGGGTQYF.